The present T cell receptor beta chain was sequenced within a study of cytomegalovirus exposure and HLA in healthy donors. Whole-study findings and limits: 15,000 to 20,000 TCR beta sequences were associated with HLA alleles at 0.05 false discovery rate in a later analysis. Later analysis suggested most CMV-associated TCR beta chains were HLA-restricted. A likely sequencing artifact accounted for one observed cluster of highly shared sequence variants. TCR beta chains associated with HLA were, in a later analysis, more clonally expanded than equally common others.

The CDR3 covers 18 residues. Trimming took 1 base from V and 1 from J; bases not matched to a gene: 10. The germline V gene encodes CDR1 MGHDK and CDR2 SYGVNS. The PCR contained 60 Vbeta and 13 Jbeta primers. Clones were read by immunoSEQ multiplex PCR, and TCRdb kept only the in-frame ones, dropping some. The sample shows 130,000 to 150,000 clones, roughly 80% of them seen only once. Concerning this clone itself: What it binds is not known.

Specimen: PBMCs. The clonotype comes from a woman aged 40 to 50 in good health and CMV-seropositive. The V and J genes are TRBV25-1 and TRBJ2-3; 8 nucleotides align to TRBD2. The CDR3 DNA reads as TGTGCCAGCAGTGAATTCGGGGGGGGCGAGGGAGGCACAGATACGCAGTATTTT. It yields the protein CASSEFGGGEGGTDTQYF.